The 9 T cell receptor beta chains below all came from one sample that was sequenced in a study of low-dose radiotherapy and immunotherapy resistance in tumors. TRAV- and TRBV-specific primers, spanning alpha and beta chains, primed first-strand cDNA. TCR amplification involved 20 to 25 PCR cycles with a constant-region primer and V-primer adapter. From the reads, TCRdb called clonotypes with MiXCR, one entry per CDR3 protein. The data show 95,000 to 100,000 distinct CDR3 sequences, under 25% seen once. Stated time point: after trial treatment. Treatment here: LDRT plus nivolumab, ipilimumab, low-dose cyclophosphamide and aspirin (RACIN trial). Sequenced material: PBMCs, taken after low-dose radiotherapy plus immunotherapy. The source is a male donor with prostate cancer.

This clonotype came up many times. This rearrangement joins TRBV19 to TRBJ2-7; the D call may be TRBD1 or TRBD2 (5 bases each). V lost 0 bases, J lost 0 bases, and 9 bases lay in between. CDR1 is LNHDA and CDR2 is SQIVND in the germline V gene (reference sequence). The CDR3 runs to 15 residues. The CDR3 DNA sequence: TGTGCCAGTAGTATAGACGGGACCCACTCCTACGAGCAGTACTTC. The encoded protein is CASSIDGTHSYEQYF. The full variable domain, its missing parts supplied by reference TRBV19 and TRBJ2-7, is DGGITQSPKYLFRKEGQNVTLSCEQNLNHDAMYWYRQDPGQGLRLIYYSQIVNDFQKGDIAEGYSVSREKKESFPLTVTSAQKNPTAFYLCASSIDGTHSYEQYFGPGTRLTVT.

This clonotype was observed many times. The chain couples TRBV9 to TRBJ2-1; 7 positions match TRBD2. CDR1 and CDR2 from the germline V gene are SGDLS and YYNGEE. The CDR3 contains 16 residues. V trimming: 0 bases; J trimming: 9 bases; junction bases outside the gene matches: 12. For the CDR3, the DNA is TGTGCCAGCAGCGTAGGGGGGGGAGGAGGACCCGGTGAGCAGTTCTTC. Translating gives CASSVGGGGGPGEQFF.

This clonotype was counted many times. The chain uses TRBV29-1 and TRBJ2-3; D uncertain. Looked up from germline, CDR1 is SQVTM and CDR2 is ANQGSEA. The V and J ends lost 6 bases and 0 bases respectively, with 7 bases between them. The CDR3 extends over 12 amino acids. The chain's CDR3 is CSVSGSTDTQYF. The CDR3, as DNA: TGCAGCGTATCCGGGAGCACAGATACGCAGTATTTT.

The chain joins TRBV24-1 to TRBJ1-3; D ambiguous. Trimming removed 5 bases at V and 0 bases at J, with 4 bases between. The CDR3 spans 13 residues. CDR1 is KGHDR, CDR2 SFDVKD, per germline. DNA of the CDR3: TGTGCCACCAGTGGGGACTCTGGAAACACCATATATTTT. Its translation: CATSGDSGNTIYF.

This clonotype was recorded a few times. The CDR3 DNA sequence: TGTGCCAGCAGCTTAAGACTAGCGGGGGCCATCACCTACAATGAGCAGTTCTTC. This sequence encodes CASSLRLAGAITYNEQFF. The V call is TRBV7-2, the J call TRBJ2-1; 12 bases match TRBD2. This CDR3 spans 18 amino acids. V was clipped by 2 bases and J by 2 bases; unmatched bases: 7. The germline gives CDR1 SGHTA, CDR2 FQGNSA.

This clonotype was seen many times. J is TRBJ2-4 and V is TRBV28; 14 bases align to TRBD2. The V gene's germline CDR1 is MDHEN and CDR2 SYDVKM. The V and J ends lost 7 bases and 3 bases, in that order; junction bases with no gene match: 5. This CDR3 is 16 amino acids long. This chain's CDR3 is CASTHGLAGGKNIQYF. The DNA for the CDR3 is TGTGCCAGCACCCATGGACTAGCGGGGGGCAAAAACATTCAGTACTTC.

This rearrangement joins TRBV28 to TRBJ2-2; maybe TRBD1 (6 bases). Germline V CDR1 and CDR2: MDHEN, SYDVKM. V was pared by 1 base and J by 5 bases, with 11 bases between. The CDR3 has 15 amino acids. The CDR3 spells CASSLYGGETGELFF. CDR3 DNA: TGTGCCAGCAGTTTATATGGGGGCGAAACCGGGGAGCTGTTTTTT.

The chain combines TRBV28 with TRBJ2-1, with a possible D match to TRBD1 (6 bases). Germline V gene lookup returns CDR1 MDHEN and CDR2 SYDVKM. V was trimmed by 5 bases and J by 9 bases, leaving 17 bases between them. The CDR3 has 14 residues. The CDR3, as DNA: TGTGCCAGCAGTCTAACCTCCGGGACAACTGAGCAGTTCTTC. This sequence encodes CASSLTSGTTEQFF.

At least ten counts were recorded for this clonotype. The genes are TRBV5-1 and TRBJ2-3; D gene uncertain. Germline V CDR1 and CDR2: SGHRS, YFSETQ. Trimming removed 4 bases at V and 4 bases at J, with 10 bases between. The CDR3 has 13 amino acids. The CDR3 sequence: CASSHPLADTQYF. The CDR3 DNA follows: TGCGCCAGCAGCCACCCGCTGGCAGATACGCAGTATTTT.